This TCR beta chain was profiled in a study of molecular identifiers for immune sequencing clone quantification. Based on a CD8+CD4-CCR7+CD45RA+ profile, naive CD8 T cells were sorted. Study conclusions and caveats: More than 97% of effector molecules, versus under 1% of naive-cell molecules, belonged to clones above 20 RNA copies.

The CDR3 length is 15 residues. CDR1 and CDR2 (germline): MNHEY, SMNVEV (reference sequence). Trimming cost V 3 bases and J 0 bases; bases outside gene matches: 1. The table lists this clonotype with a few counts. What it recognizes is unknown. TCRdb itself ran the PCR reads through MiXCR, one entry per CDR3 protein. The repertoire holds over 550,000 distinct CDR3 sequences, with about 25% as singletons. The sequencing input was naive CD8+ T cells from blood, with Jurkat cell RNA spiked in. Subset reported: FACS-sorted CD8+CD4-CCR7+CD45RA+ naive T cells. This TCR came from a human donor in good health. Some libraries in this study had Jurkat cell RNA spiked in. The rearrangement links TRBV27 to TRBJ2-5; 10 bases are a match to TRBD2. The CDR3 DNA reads TGTGCCAGCAGTTTTCTAGCGGGGGACCAAGAGACCCAGTACTTC. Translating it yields CASSFLAGDQETQYF.